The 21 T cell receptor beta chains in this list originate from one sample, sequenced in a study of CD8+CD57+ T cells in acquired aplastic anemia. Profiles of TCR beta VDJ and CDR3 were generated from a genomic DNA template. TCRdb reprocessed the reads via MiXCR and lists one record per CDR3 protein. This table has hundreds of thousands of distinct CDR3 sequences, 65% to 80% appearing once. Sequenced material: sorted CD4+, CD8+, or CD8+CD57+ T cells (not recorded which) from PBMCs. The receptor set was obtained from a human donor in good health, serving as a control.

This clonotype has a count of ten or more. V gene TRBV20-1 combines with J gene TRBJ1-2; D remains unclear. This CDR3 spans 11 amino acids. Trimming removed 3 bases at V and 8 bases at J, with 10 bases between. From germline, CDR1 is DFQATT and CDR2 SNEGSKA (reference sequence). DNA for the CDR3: TGCAGTGCTAGTCAAGGAGTAGGCTACACCTTC. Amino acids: CSASQGVGYTF.

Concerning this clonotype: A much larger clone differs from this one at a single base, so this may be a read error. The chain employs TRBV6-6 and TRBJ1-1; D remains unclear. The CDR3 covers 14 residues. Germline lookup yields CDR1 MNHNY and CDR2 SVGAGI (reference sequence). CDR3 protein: CASSPSSPNTEALF. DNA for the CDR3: TGTGCCAGCAGCCCCTCATCACCCAACACTGAAGCTCTCTTT.

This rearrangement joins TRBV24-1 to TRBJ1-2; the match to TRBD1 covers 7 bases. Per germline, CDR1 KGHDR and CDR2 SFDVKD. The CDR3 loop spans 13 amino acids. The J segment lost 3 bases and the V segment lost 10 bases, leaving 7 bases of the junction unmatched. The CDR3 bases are TGTGCCACTAGTCAGGGGGGCTACTATGGCTACACCTTC. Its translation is CATSQGGYYGYTF.

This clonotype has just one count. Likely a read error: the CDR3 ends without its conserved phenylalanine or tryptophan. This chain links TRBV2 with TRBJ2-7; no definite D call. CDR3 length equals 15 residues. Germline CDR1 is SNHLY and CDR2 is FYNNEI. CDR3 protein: CASSTQSTFAYAQYC. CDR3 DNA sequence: TGTGCCAGCAGTACTCAGAGTACTTTCGCTTACGCGCAGTACTGC.

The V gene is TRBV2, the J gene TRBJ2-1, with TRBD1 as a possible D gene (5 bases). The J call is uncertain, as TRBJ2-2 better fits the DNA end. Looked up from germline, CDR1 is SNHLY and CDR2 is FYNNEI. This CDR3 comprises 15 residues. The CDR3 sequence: CASSQQGGIGGELFF. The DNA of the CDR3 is TGTGCCAGCAGCCAGCAGGGTGGTATAGGCGGGGAGCTGTTTTTT.

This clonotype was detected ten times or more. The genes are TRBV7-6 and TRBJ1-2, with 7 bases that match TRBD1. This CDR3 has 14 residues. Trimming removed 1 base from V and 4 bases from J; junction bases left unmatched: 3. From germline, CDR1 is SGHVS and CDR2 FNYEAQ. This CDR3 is CASSLEAGGYGYTF. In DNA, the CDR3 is TGTGCCAGCAGCTTAGAGGCAGGGGGCTATGGCTACACCTTC.

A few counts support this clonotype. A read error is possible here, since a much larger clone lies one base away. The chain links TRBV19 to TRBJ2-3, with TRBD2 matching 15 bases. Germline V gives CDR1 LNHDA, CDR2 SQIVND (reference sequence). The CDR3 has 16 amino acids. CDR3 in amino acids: CVSSMRTSGGADTQYF. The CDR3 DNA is TGTGTCAGTAGTATGAGGACTAGCGGGGGGGCGGATACGCAGTATTTT.

The CDR3 is CSAWRAGNSPLHF. The CDR3 DNA is TGCAGTGCCTGGAGAGCGGGGAATTCACCCCTCCACTTT. The chain is built from TRBV20-1 and TRBJ1-6, with unresolved D. The CDR3 extends over 13 amino acids. Germline lookup yields CDR1 DFQATT and CDR2 SNEGSKA (reference sequence). The V gene lost 6 bases and the J gene lost 7 bases, with 13 bases spanning the gap.

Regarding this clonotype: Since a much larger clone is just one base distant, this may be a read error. CDR3 DNA: TGTGCCAGCGGTCCCGGACGGAGCAATCAGCCCCAGCATTTT. Encoded protein: CASGPGRSNQPQHF. The gene calls are TRBV6-5 and TRBJ1-5; no reliable D call. Germline V gives CDR1 MNHEY, CDR2 SVGAGI. This CDR3 comprises 14 residues. V was shortened by 8 bases and J by 1 base, with 12 bases between the two germline ends.

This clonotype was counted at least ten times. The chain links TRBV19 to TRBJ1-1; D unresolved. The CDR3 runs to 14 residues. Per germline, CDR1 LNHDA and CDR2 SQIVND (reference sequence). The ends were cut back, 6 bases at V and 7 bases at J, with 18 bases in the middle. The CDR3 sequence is CASSSVAAGGEAFF. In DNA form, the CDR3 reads TGTGCCAGTAGCTCGGTGGCAGCCGGAGGTGAAGCTTTCTTT.

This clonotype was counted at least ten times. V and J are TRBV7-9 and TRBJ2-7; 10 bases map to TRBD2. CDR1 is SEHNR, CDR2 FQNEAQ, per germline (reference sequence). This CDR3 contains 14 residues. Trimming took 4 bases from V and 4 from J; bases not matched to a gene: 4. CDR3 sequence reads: CASSYSGGRYEQYF. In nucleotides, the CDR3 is TGTGCCAGCAGCTATAGCGGGGGGCGATACGAGCAGTACTTC.

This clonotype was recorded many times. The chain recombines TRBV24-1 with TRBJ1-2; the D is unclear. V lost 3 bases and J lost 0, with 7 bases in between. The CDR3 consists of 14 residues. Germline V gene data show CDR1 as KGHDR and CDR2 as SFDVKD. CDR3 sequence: CATSDATSNYGYTF. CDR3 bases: TGTGCCACCAGTGATGCAACTTCTAACTATGGCTACACCTTC.

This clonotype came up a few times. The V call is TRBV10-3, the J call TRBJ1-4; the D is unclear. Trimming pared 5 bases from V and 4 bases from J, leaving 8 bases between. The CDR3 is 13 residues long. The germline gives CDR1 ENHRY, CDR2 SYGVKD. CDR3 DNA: TGTGCCATCAGTTACGGGAGTAATGAAAAACTGTTTTTT. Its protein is CAISYGSNEKLFF.

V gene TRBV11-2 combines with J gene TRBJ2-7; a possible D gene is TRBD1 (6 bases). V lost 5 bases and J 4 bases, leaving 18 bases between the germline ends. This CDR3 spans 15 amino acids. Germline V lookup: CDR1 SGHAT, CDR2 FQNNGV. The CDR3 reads CASSPGAGTPYEQYF. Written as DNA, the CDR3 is TGTGCCAGCAGCCCAGGGGCCGGGACACCGTACGAGCAGTACTTC.

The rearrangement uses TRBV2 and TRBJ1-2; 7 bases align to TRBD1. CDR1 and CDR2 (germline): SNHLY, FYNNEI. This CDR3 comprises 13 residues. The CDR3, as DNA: TGTAGTGCTAGACAGGGACACATCTATGGCTACACCTTC. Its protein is CSARQGHIYGYTF.

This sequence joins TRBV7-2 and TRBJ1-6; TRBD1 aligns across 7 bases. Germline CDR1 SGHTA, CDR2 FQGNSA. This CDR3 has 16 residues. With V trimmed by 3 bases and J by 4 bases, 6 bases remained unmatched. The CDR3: CASSFNRGTYNSPLHF. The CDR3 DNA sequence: TGTGCCAGCAGCTTTAACAGGGGAACATATAATTCACCCCTCCACTTT.

The CDR3 coding sequence is TGTGCCAGCAGCTCAACCGGGACGGAAACGTATGGCTACACCTTC. This translates into CASSSTGTETYGYTF. The chain joins TRBV5-6 to TRBJ1-2; D may be TRBD1 (5 bases). V was pared by 3 bases and J by 5 bases, with 17 bases between. The CDR3 is 15 amino acids. Germline CDR1 reads SGHDT; CDR2 reads YYEEEE.

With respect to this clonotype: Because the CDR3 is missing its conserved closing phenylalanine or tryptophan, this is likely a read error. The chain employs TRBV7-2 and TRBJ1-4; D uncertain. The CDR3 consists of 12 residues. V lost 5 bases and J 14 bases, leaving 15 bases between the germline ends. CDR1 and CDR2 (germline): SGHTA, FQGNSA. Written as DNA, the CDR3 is TGTGCCAGCAGCCCTTCTACTGAAACTCTGTTTCTC. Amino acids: CASSPSTETLFL.

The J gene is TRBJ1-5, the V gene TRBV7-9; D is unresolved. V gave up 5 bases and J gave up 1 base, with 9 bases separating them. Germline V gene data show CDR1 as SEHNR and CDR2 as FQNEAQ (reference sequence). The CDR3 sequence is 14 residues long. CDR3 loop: CASSVEGSNQPQHF. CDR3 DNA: TGTGCCAGCAGCGTAGAAGGGAGCAATCAGCCCCAGCATTTT.

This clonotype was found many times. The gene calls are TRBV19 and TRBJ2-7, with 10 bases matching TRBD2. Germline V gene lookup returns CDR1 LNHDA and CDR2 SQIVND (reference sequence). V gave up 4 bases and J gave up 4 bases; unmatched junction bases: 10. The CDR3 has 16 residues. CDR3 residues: CASSTGTSAMGYEQYF. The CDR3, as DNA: TGTGCCAGTAGTACCGGGACTAGCGCGATGGGTTACGAGCAGTACTTC.

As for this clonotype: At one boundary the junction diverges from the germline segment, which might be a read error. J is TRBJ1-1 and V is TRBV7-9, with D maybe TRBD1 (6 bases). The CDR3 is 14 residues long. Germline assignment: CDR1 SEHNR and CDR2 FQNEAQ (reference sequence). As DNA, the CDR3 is TGTGCCAGCAGCCCCGAATTGAGGGACAACACCATTTACTTT. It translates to CASSPELRDNTIYF.